This T cell receptor beta chain emerged from a study of STAT5B mutations in CD4+ large granular lymphocyte leukemia (dated by TCRdb to about 2022). For the study in its entirety: When cryopreserved patient cells were available, CD8+ cells were first depleted, and selection with anti-CD4 microbeads was then performed. The study compared the TCRbeta repertoires of patients with CD4+ T-cell large granular lymphocyte leukemia against those of healthy blood donors. Flow cytometry performed on FACSCanto II or FACSVerse showed that the purified fractions had more than 95% purity among lymphocytes. General study outcomes and caveats: Greater clonality appeared to be present in CD4-sorted patient repertoires than in healthy CD4+ repertoires, and the difference was retained after the putative leukemic clones were removed. The data were not HLA-matched, and the relatively small sample size could explain the higher clonality seen in CD4+ compared with CD8+ T-LGLL. Heterogeneous cell sources were used for patients, and only 6 or 7 CD4-sorted patient samples were included in the clonality comparison with healthy controls. Main leukemic clonotypes were private to each patient, although roughly 25% of the main leukemic clonotypes were found at low frequency in the non-leukemic repertoires of other patients. TRBV06-family usage was enriched among the top patient clones (8/27) compared with healthy controls (2/35).

The immunoSEQ assay at survey resolution was used to sequence TCRbeta rearrangements from genomic DNA. Concerning the study's data processing: Any clonotype making up more than 5% of the repertoire was considered a putative leukemic clone, which gave 59 such clones in around 27 patients. A lowest detectable productive clonotype frequency of 2.59 x 10-5 was observed in the TCR sequencing data. Only productive TCRbeta rearrangements, meaning sequences that were complete and in-frame, were kept for the analyses. Sample clonality was computed as Simpson clonality in the immunoSEQ Analyzer version 3.0. Clones were categorized by frequency as very rare, small, medium, large (1-20%) or hyperexpanded (>20%). Generation probabilities were estimated with OLGA 1.2.3, V-gene circos plots were generated with VDJtools, specificities were searched for in VDJdb, and CDR3 motifs were identified with GLIPH. The immuneACCESS repertoire file appears here via TCRdb, limited to in-frame rearrangements. These files lack a portion of the clones; in checked studies, under half of the deficit traces to unresolved V genes, and the cause of the others is not known. That table furnishes V, J and clone size, whereas the DNA furnished D and trimming. This sample comprises 4,500 to 5,000 clones, about four fifths of them detected only once. The top ten constitute roughly 8.2% of the sample.

The germline V gene (reference sequence) provides CDR1 MNHEY and CDR2 SMNVEV. The CDR3 numbers 13 residues from cysteine through phenylalanine. The DNA shown is the 39-base CDR3, in frame from base 1. V is reduced by 4 bases and J by 3 bases, leaving a spacing of 9 bases between them. As to this clone: Its antigen target is currently unknown. Qualities for individual bases were not recorded, and no much larger clone is one base off.

The CD4+ T-LGLL patients were recruited through hematology units in Padova (Italy), Helsinki (Finland) and Shinshu (Japan). Depending on which samples were available, patient samples consisted of bead-purified CD4+, CD4+CD8+, CD57+ or CD56+ fractions, or of unselected PBMC. Deep amplicon sequencing of the same DNA produced somatic STAT5B mutation profiles, and these profiles were combined with the patient TCRbeta data. All TCR-sequenced material derived from peripheral blood: patient blood samples and healthy donor buffy coats. Peripheral blood mononuclear cells were isolated by Ficoll-Hypaque gradient centrifugation. The Gentra Puregene Cell and Tissue kit was used for genomic DNA extraction, and quantification was performed on a Qubit 2.0 fluorometer.

The clonotype originates from a man aged 70 or older with CD4+ T-cell large granular lymphocyte leukemia. The specimen was PBMCs. The V and J segments used are TRBV27 and TRBJ1-1, with the D gene uncertain. The nucleotide sequence reads as follows: TGTGCCAGCAGTTGGGCGACCGACACTGAAGCTTTCTTT. Its translation reads: CASSWATDTEAFF.